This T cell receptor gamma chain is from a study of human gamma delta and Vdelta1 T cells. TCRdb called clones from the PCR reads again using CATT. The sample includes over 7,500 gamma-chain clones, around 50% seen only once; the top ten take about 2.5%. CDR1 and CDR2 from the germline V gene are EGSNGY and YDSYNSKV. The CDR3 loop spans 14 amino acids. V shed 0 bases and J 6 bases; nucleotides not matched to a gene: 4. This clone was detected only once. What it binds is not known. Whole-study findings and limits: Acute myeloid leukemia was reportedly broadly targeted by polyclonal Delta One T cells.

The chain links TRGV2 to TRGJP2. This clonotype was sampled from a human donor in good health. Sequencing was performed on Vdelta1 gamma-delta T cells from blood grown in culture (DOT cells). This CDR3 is CATWDGSCDWIKTF. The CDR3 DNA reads TGTGCCACCTGGGACGGGTCGTGTGATTGGATCAAGACGTTT.